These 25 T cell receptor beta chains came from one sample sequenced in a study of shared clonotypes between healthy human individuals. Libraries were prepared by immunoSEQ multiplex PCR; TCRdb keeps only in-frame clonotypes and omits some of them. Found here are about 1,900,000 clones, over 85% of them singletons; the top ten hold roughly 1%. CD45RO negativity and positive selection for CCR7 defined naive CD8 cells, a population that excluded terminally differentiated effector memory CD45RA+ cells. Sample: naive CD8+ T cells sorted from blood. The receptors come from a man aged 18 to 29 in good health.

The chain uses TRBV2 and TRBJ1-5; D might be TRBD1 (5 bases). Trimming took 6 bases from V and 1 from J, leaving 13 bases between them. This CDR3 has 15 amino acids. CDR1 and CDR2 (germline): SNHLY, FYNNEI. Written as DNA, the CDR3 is TGTGCCAGCAGGGCGGGGGGGTCCAGCAATCAGCCCCAGCATTTT. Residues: CASRAGGSSNQPQHF.

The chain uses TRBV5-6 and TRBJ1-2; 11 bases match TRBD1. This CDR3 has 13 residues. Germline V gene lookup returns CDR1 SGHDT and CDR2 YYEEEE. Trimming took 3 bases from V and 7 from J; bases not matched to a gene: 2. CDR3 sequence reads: CASSWGQGVGYTF. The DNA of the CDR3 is TGTGCCAGCAGCTGGGGACAGGGGGTTGGCTACACCTTC.

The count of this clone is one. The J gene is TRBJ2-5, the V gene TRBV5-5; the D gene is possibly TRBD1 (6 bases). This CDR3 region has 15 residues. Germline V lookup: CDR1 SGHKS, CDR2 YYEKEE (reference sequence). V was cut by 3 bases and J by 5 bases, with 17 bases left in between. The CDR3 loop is CASSSTGGIWETQYF. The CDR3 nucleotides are TGTGCCAGCAGCTCGACAGGAGGTATTTGGGAGACCCAGTACTTC.

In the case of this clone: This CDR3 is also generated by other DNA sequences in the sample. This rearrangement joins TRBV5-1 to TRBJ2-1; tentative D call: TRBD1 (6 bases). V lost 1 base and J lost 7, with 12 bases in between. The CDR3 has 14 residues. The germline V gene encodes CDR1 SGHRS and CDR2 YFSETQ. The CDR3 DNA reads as TGCGCCAGCAGCTTGCTATCAGGGGCTAATGAGCAGTTCTTC. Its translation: CASSLLSGANEQFF.

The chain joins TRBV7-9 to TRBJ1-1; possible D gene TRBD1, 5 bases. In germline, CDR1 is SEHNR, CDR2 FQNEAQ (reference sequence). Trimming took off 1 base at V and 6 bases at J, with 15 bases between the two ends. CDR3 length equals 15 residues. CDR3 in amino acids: CASSLVGGKEAEAFF. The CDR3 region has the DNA TGTGCCAGCAGCTTAGTCGGGGGGAAGGAAGCTGAAGCTTTCTTT.

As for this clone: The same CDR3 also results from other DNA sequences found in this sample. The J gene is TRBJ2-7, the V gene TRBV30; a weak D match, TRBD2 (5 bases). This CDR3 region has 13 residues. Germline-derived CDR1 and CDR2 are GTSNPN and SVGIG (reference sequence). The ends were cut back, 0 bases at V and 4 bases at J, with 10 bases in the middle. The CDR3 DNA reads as TGTGCCTGGAGTGTCCTGGCGGGTTACGAGCAGTACTTC. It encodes CAWSVLAGYEQYF.

The CDR3 DNA sequence: TGCGCCAGCAGCCTTGGACTAGATACGCAGTATTTT. As protein: CASSLGLDTQYF. This rearrangement joins TRBV4-1 to TRBJ2-3; tentative D call: TRBD2 (5 bases). This CDR3 is built from 12 residues. The germline CDR1 and CDR2 sequences are MGHRA and YSYEKL. The V and J ends lost 4 bases and 5 bases respectively, with 7 bases between them.

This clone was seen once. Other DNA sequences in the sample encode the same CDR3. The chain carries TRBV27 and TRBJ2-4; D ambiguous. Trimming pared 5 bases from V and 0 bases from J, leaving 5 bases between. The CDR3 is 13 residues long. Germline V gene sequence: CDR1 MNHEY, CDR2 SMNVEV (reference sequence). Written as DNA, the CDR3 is TGTGCCAGCAGTCCCCTAGCCAAAAACATTCAGTACTTC. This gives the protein CASSPLAKNIQYF.

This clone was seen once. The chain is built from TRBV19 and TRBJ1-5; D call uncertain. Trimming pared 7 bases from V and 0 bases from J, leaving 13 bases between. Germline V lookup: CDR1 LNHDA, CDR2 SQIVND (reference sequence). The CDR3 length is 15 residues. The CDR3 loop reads CASNPASYSNQPQHF. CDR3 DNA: TGTGCCAGTAACCCAGCCAGCTATAGCAATCAGCCCCAGCATTTT.

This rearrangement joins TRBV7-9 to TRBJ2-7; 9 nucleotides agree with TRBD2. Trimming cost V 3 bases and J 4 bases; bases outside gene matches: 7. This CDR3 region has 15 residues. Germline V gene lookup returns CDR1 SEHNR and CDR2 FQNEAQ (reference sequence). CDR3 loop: CASSFRASGDYEQYF. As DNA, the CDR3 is TGTGCCAGCAGCTTTCGGGCTAGCGGGGATTACGAGCAGTACTTC.

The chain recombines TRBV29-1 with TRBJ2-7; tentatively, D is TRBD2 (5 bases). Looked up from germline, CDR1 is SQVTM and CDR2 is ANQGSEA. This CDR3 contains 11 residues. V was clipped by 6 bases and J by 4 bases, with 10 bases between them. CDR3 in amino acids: CSVADQYEQYF. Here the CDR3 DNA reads TGCAGCGTAGCGGACCAATACGAGCAGTACTTC.

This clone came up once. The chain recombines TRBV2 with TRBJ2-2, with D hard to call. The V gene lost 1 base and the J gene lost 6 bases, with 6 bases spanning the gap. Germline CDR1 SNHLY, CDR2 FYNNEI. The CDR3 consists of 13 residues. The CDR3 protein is CASSEDLSGELFF. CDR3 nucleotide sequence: TGTGCCAGCAGTGAAGACCTCTCCGGGGAGCTGTTTTTT. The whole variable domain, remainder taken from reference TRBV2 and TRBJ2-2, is EPEVTQTPSHQVTQMGQEVILRCVPISNHLYFYWYRQILGQKVEFLVSFYNNEISEKSEIFDDQFSVERPDGSNFTLKIRSTKLEDSAMYFCASSEDLSGELFFGEGSRLTVL.

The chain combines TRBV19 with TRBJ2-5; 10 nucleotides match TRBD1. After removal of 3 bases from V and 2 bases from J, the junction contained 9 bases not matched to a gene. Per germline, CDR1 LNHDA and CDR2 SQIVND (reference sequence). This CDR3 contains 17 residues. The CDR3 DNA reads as TGTGCCAGTAGTATTGAAGGGACAGGGGAAAGACAAGAGACCCAGTACTTC. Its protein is CASSIEGTGERQETQYF.

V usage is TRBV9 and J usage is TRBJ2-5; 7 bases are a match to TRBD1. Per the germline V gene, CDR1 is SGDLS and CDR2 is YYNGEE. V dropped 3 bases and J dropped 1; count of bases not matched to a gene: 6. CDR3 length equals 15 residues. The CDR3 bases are TGTGCCAGCAGCGCCACCGGGACAGCCCAAGAGACCCAGTACTTC. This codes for CASSATGTAQETQYF.

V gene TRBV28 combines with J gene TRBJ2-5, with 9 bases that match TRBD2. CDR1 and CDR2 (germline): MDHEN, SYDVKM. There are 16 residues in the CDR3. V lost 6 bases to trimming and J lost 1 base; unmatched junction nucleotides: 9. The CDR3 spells CASSPYAGGVQETQYF. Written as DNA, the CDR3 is TGTGCCAGCAGCCCCTACGCGGGGGGGGTCCAAGAGACCCAGTACTTC.

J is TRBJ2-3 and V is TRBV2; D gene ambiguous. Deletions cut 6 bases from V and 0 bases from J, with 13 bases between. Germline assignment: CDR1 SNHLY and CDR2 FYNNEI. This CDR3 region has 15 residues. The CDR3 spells CASSTLYRSTDTQYF. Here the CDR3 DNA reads TGTGCCAGCAGCACTCTCTATAGAAGCACAGATACGCAGTATTTT.

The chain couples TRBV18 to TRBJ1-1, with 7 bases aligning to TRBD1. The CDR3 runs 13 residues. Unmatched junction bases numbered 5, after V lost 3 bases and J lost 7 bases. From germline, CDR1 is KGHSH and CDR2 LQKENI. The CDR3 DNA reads TGTGCCAGCTCACCCTGGACAGGCTTTGAAGCTTTCTTT. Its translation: CASSPWTGFEAFF.

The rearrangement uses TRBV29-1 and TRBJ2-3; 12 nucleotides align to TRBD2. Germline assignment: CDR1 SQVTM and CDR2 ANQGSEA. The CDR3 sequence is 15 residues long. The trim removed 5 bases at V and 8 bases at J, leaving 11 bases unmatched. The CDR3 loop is CSVPGPASGGATQYF. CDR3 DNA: TGCAGCGTTCCGGGCCCAGCTAGCGGGGGGGCTACGCAGTATTTT.

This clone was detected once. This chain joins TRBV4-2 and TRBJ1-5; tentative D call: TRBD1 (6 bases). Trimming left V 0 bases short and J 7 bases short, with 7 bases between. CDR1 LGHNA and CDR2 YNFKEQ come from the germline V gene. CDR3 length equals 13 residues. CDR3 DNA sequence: TGTGCCAGCAGCCAAGATAGGGGGCAGCCCCAGCATTTT. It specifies CASSQDRGQPQHF.

For the CDR3, the DNA is TGTGCCAGCAGTCCCTCGGTCCCCCAGGGGGGCTACACCTTC. Its translation is CASSPSVPQGGYTF. The chain joins TRBV27 to TRBJ1-2; D possibly corresponds to TRBD1 (6 bases). Between the trimmed V and J ends, which lost 5 bases and 8 bases, there was a span of 18 bases. Germline CDR1 is MNHEY and CDR2 is SMNVEV (reference sequence). The CDR3 is made up of 14 amino acids.

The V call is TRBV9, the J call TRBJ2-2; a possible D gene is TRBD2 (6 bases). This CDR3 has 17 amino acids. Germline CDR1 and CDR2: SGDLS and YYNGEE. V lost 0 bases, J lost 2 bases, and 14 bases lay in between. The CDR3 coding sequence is TGTGCCAGCAGCGTAGCTTGGAGGGACCTCAACACCGGGGAGCTGTTTTTT. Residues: CASSVAWRDLNTGELFF.

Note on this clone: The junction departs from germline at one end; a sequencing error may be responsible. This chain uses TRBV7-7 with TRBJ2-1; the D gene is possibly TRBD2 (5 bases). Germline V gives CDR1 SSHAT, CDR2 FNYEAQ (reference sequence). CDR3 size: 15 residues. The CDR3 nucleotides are TGTGCTAGCAGCTTACAACTAGTCCCTCGAAATGAGCAGTTCTTC. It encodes CASSLQLVPRNEQFF.

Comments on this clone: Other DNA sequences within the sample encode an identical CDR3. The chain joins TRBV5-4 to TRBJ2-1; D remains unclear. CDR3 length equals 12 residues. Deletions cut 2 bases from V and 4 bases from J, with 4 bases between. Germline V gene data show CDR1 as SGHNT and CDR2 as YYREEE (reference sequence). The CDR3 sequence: CASSLEYNEQFF. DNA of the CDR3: TGTGCCAGCAGCTTAGAATACAATGAGCAGTTCTTC. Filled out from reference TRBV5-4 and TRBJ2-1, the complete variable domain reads ETGVTQSPTHLIKTRGQQVTLRCSSQSGHNTVSWYQQALGQGPQFIFQYYREEENGRGNFPPRFSGLQFPNYSSELNVNALELDDSALYLCASSLEYNEQFFGPGTRLTVL.

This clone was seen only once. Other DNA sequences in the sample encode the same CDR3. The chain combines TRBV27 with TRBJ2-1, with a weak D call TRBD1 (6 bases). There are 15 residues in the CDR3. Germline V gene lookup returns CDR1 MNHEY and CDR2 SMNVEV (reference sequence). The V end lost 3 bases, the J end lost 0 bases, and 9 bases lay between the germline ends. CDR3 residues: CASSFQGSSYNEQFF. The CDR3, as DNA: TGTGCCAGCAGTTTTCAGGGGAGCTCCTACAATGAGCAGTTCTTC.

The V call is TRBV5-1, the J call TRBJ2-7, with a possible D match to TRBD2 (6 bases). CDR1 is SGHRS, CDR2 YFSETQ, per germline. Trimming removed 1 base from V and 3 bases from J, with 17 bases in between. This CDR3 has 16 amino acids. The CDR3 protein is CASSLNPAGWSYEQYF. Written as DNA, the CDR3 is TGCGCCAGCAGCTTGAATCCGGCGGGGTGGAGCTACGAGCAGTACTTC.